The clone carrying this T cell receptor beta chain has just one count. Its antigen is as yet unknown. The CDR3 is 14 amino acids. Germline V gives CDR1 SNHLY, CDR2 FYNNEI. V trimming: 6 bases; J trimming: 6 bases; junction bases outside the gene matches: 5. Treatment described: around 19 received Ad26.COV2.S at low or high dose, single or two shots; 5 received placebo; per-sample allocation not given. Vaccine and placebo recipients were sampled on day 63 after the first injection. This sample was taken from a study of Ad26.COV2.S vaccination and SARS-CoV-2 variants. Overall study findings and caveats: Non-spike TCR breadth showed similarity between vaccine and placebo recipients.

Clones were sequenced by immunoSEQ multiplex PCR, and TCRdb holds only the in-frame ones, with some missing. This sample has approximately 480,000 clones, with approximately 88% found just once. The V gene is TRBV2, the J gene TRBJ2-2; 9 bases match TRBD2. The source of this sequence is a person aged 18-60 years who received the Ad26.COV2.S COVID-19 vaccine or a placebo. The material was peripheral blood, obtained in a trial of Ad26.COV2.S vaccine versus placebo. The chain's CDR3 is CASRLRTSAGELFF. CDR3 nucleotides: TGTGCCAGCAGGTTAAGGACTAGCGCCGGGGAGCTGTTTTTT.